Listed here is a single T cell receptor beta chain. CD45RO negativity and positive selection for CCR7 defined naive CD8 cells, a population that excluded terminally differentiated effector memory CD45RA+ cells. Each of the donors was a healthy adult who was HIV-negative and had not had a recent acute infection or vaccination. This entry is derived from a study of shared clonotypes between healthy human individuals. Trimming removed 4 bases at V and 2 bases at J, with 12 bases between. The CDR3 covers 13 residues. The germline V gene encodes CDR1 SQVTM and CDR2 ANQGSEA. In the study's own analysis: In the immunoSEQ data, sequences were junction-only and lacked quality scores, so filtering differed. The method was immunoSEQ multiplex PCR; TCRdb's version includes in-frame clones alone and lacks a portion of them. That table is the source of V, J and clone size, and D and trimming were worked out from the DNA. The sample contains approximately 740,000 clones, 90% to 95% of which appear only once.

The rearrangement joins TRBV29-1 to TRBJ2-7; possibly TRBD2 for D (5 bases). The sequence was obtained from a young man in good health. Source material: naive CD8+ T cells sorted from blood. The chain's CDR3 is CSVGGGLTYEQYF. CDR3 nucleotides: TGCAGCGTTGGAGGAGGCCTTACCTACGAGCAGTACTTC.